This T cell receptor (beta chain) was recovered during a study of blood T cell repertoires in COVID-19. Study-wide background: T cells, B-cell-depleted T cells, or PBMCs supplied cDNA or gDNA.

Trimming took 4 bases from V and 8 from J, leaving 10 bases between them. This CDR3 contains 12 residues. CDR1 is SGHNT, CDR2 YYREEE, per germline (reference sequence). In the original analysis: The assay estimated nucleated cells by amplifying reference gene primers. Clones were read by immunoSEQ multiplex PCR, and TCRdb kept only the in-frame ones, dropping some. The V and J calls and clone size come from that table; D and trimming were worked out from the DNA. The sample shows hundreds of thousands of clones, around nine tenths of them seen only once. Everyone who took part was about 18 to 90 years old, and they came from about 25 US areas. Participant-reported clinical history was the basis for cohort assignment.

The clonotype comes from a woman between 40 and 50 years old who had recovered from COVID-19. Sequencing used PBMCs or T cells enriched from blood (not recorded which). This rearrangement joins TRBV5-4 to TRBJ2-1; D may be TRBD1 (6 bases). The CDR3, as DNA: TGTGCCAGCAGCAGAACAGGGTATGAGCAGTTCTTC. Amino acids: CASSRTGYEQFF.